A single sample is the source of the 29 T cell receptor beta chains below, sequenced in a study of tumor and adjacent non-tumor tissue in lung cancer. TCRbeta libraries were built with three rounds of nested PCR, modified from ARM-PCR. One entry per CDR3 protein results from TCRdb running MiXCR on the multiplex PCR reads. The table includes about 98,000 distinct CDR3 sequences, roughly 80% detected once. No cell sorting was done before RNA was extracted from the tissue. More than 3 cm separated this lung sample from the edge of the tumor. Sample: distant non-tumor lung tissue. The origin of the receptors is a man aged 55 to 70 with small cell lung cancer.

In the case of this clonotype: The germline gene is not matched at one end of the junction; a read error may be the cause. The V gene is TRBV11-2, the J gene TRBJ1-1; no firm D call. The CDR3 contains 14 residues. CDR1 SGHAT and CDR2 FQNNGV come from the germline V gene. The chain's CDR3 is CASSVPPHSTEASF. The DNA for the CDR3 is TGTGCCAGCAGCGTCCCCCCCCACAGCACTGAAGCCTCCTTT.

This clonotype was seen ten or more times. The chain is built from TRBV7-9 and TRBJ1-2; tentatively, D is TRBD1 (5 bases). The CDR3 contains 14 residues. In germline, CDR1 is SEHNR, CDR2 FQNEAQ (reference sequence). Deletions cut 4 bases from V and 5 bases from J, with 14 bases between. CDR3 sequence (DNA): TGTGCCAGCAGCTCACAGGAATCAAAGTATGGCTACACCTTC. This translates into CASSSQESKYGYTF.

Details on this clonotype: This may come from a read error, since a much larger clone is one base off. The chain employs TRBV30 and TRBJ2-1; TRBD1 agrees at 8 bases. The J segment lost 8 bases and the V segment lost 5 bases, leaving 8 bases of the junction unmatched. CDR3 length: 13 amino acids. Germline CDR1 reads GTSNPN; CDR2 reads SVGIG (reference sequence). CDR3 protein: CAWCHQGADEQFF. The CDR3 nucleotides are TGTGCCTGGTGTCATCAGGGGGCAGATGAGCAGTTCTTC.

This clonotype came up many times. The chain carries TRBV29-1 and TRBJ1-1, with no clear D. V dropped 6 bases and J dropped 5 bases, with 19 bases sitting between them. The germline V gene has CDR1 SQVTM and CDR2 ANQGSEA. The CDR3 extends over 14 amino acids. CDR3 DNA sequence: TGCAGCGTAGCCCGGGGTCCCGAGGATACTGAAGCTTTCTTT. Protein: CSVARGPEDTEAFF. Looking up the rest from reference TRBV29-1 and TRBJ1-1 gives the full variable domain: SAVISQKPSRDICQRGTSLTIQCQVDSQVTMMFWYRQQPGQSLTLIATANQGSEATYESGFVIDKFPISRPNLTFSTLTVSNMSPEDSSIYLCSVARGPEDTEAFFGQGTRLTVV.

This chain links TRBV11-3 with TRBJ2-7, with a possible D match to TRBD1 (5 bases). CDR3 length: 12 amino acids. CDR1 is SGHNT, CDR2 YENEEA, per germline. V dropped 9 bases and J dropped 13 bases, with 22 bases sitting between them. CDR3 loop: CARRTWLGERYV. The CDR3 bases are TGTGCCAGACGGACATGGTTGGGTGAGCGTTACGTC.

On this clonotype itself: An end of the junction does not agree with germline; a read error may underlie this. The chain joins TRBV4-1 to TRBJ2-7; D could derive from TRBD1 or TRBD2 (5 bases each). The CDR3 totals 13 residues. The germline V gene encodes CDR1 MGHRA and CDR2 YSYEKL. The DNA for the CDR3 is TGCGCCAGCACTTTCGACAGACTATACGAGCGGTACTTC. Its translation is CASTFDRLYERYF.

To note about this clonotype: An end of the junction does not agree with germline; a read error may underlie this. The rearrangement links TRBV29-1 to TRBJ1-1; no reliable D call. CDR3 length equals 14 residues. CDR1 and CDR2 (germline): SQVTM, ANQGSEA. The CDR3 region is CSGRRRDMNAEAFF. CDR3 coding DNA: TGCAGCGGCCGGAGGCGGGATATGAACGCTGAAGCTTTCTTT.

Only one count was recorded for this clonotype. One end of the junction does not line up with germline, which may come from a read error. This chain connects TRBV5-5 to TRBJ2-1; 7 bases line up with TRBD2. The CDR3 has 18 residues. CDR1 and CDR2 (germline): SGHKS, YYEKEE (reference sequence). CDR3 loop: CANSLGGLAVGSYNERFF. DNA of the CDR3: TGTGCCAACAGCTTGGGAGGGCTAGCGGTGGGCTCCTACAATGAGCGATTCTTC.

The sample holds one count of this clonotype. At one end the junction does not follow the germline gene, possibly because of a read error. The V gene is TRBV5-6, the J gene TRBJ2-1; 9 bases are shared with TRBD2. Germline V gene sequence: CDR1 SGHDT, CDR2 YYEEEE. This CDR3 comprises 17 residues. The CDR3 bases are TGTGTCAGCAGCTCCCTTCCGGGACTAGCATCCTACAATGAGGAGTTCTTC. This sequence encodes CVSSSLPGLASYNEEFF.

In its sample, this clonotype was seen a few times. Because it lacks the conserved phenylalanine or tryptophan at the end, this CDR3 is likely a read error. CDR3 sequence: CANSKSGGTDTQYL. CDR3 DNA sequence: TGTGCCAACAGCAAAAGCGGGGGCACAGATACGCAGTATCTT. The V call is TRBV11-2, the J call TRBJ2-3; 7 nucleotides line up with TRBD2. Germline V gives CDR1 SGHAT, CDR2 FQNNGV. The CDR3 totals 14 residues.

Comment on this clonotype: A much larger clone differs from this one at a single base, so this may be a read error. This chain connects TRBV5-6 to TRBJ1-1; the D is unclear. CDR1 and CDR2 (germline): SGHDT, YYEEEE. There are 12 residues in the CDR3. V lost 0 bases and J 8 bases, leaving 8 bases between the germline ends. The CDR3 region has the DNA TGTGCCAGCAGCTTGGCCAGAGTGGAAGCTTTCTTT. Encoded protein: CASSLARVEAFF.

This clonotype appeared a single time. A much larger clone differs by one base, so this may be a read error. This chain connects TRBV7-9 to TRBJ2-3; the D gene is possibly TRBD2 (5 bases). CDR1 is SEHNR and CDR2 is FQNEAQ in the germline V gene (reference sequence). The CDR3 covers 14 residues. CDR3: CPSSLVAGKATQYF. The CDR3 DNA reads as TGTCCCAGCAGCTTAGTGGCCGGGAAGGCCACGCAGTATTTT.

This clonotype showed up many times. The V gene is TRBV4-1, the J gene TRBJ1-2; the D is unclear. Looked up from germline, CDR1 is MGHRA and CDR2 is YSYEKL. V was shortened by 4 bases and J by 2 bases, with 8 bases between the two germline ends. The CDR3 has 13 residues. Written as DNA, the CDR3 is TGCGCCAGCAGCCGCGGACCAAACTATGGCTACACCTTC. Amino acid sequence: CASSRGPNYGYTF.

Comments on this clonotype: The junction shows a germline mismatch at one end, possibly a read error. The chain has TRBV4-1 and TRBJ2-2; D could derive from TRBD1 or TRBD2 (6 bases each). The germline V gene encodes CDR1 MGHRA and CDR2 YSYEKL. The CDR3 totals 17 residues. CDR3: CTSRKEVDGGLVGELFF. Here the CDR3 DNA reads TGCACCAGCAGAAAAGAAGTCGACGGGGGCTTGGTCGGGGAGCTGTTTTTT.

As concerns this clonotype: This may be a read error, as it is one base from a much larger clone. The V gene is TRBV30, the J gene TRBJ2-1, with TRBD2 as a possible D gene (6 bases). Trimming pared 2 bases from V and 14 bases from J, leaving 19 bases between. The CDR3 extends over 13 amino acids. CDR1 is GTSNPN, CDR2 SVGIG, per germline (reference sequence). The CDR3 DNA reads as TGTGCCTGGAGTACCGGGTGGGAGGCTAGGAAGTTCTTC. It translates to CAWSTGWEARKFF.

The CDR3 is CSIATTEAFF. CDR3 DNA sequence: TGCAGCATTGCTACCACAGAAGCTTTCTTT. The chain combines TRBV29-1 with TRBJ1-1; D is uncertain. Germline loops: CDR1 SQVTM, CDR2 ANQGSEA. The V gene lost 8 bases and the J gene lost 8 bases, with 12 bases spanning the gap. CDR3 length: 10 residues.

Notes on this clonotype: A much larger clone is a single base away; this may be a read error. The gene calls are TRBV7-9 and TRBJ1-2; maybe TRBD1 (6 bases). Trimming took 5 bases from V and 5 from J, leaving 18 bases between them. Germline CDR1 SEHNR, CDR2 FQNEAQ (reference sequence). The CDR3 spans 15 residues. CDR3 amino acids: CASSQNRAEVYGYTF. CDR3 coding DNA: TGTGCCAGCAGCCAGAACAGGGCTGAGGTGTATGGCTACACCTTC. The variable domain in full, with the rest retrieved from reference TRBV7-9 and TRBJ1-2, is DTGVSQNPRHKITKRGQNVTFRCDPISEHNRLYWYRQTLGQGPEFLTYFQNEAQLEKSRLLSDRFSAERPKGSFSTLEIQRTEQGDSAMYLCASSQNRAEVYGYTFGSGTRLTVV.

Notes on this clonotype: The conserved closing phenylalanine or tryptophan is absent in this CDR3, likely reflecting a read error. The chain has TRBV28 and TRBJ1-1; no clear D gene. Trimming took off 2 bases at V and 7 bases at J, with 8 bases between the two ends. Germline-derived CDR1 and CDR2 are MDHEN and SYDVKM. The CDR3 length is 12 residues. The CDR3 spells CASSLRVSEAFY. In nucleotides, the CDR3 is TGTGCCAGCAGTTTAAGGGTGAGTGAAGCTTTCTAT.

A note on this clonotype: The conserved closing phenylalanine or tryptophan is absent in this CDR3, likely reflecting a read error. The limits of the CDR3 on the DNA are not certain, so only TCRdb's listed CDR3 is given. This rearrangement joins TRBV6-1 to TRBJ2-2; the table's D call, TRBD1, has no DNA check behind it. The CDR3 adds up to 13 amino acids, both ends counted. The V gene's germline CDR1 is MNHNS and CDR2 SASEGT. The CDR3 protein is CASRAPWTGELFL.

This clonotype was picked up one time. One end of the junction varies from germline; a read error may be responsible. The chain links TRBV30 to TRBJ1-5; 12 bases line up with TRBD1. Germline CDR1 GTSNPN, CDR2 SVGIG (reference sequence). The CDR3 length is 15 residues. CDR3 DNA: TGTGCCCGGAGAGGTGGGACAGGGGGCAATCAGCCCAAGCATTTT. Its protein product is CARRGGTGGNQPKHF.

This clonotype was recorded only once. The J gene is TRBJ2-5, the V gene TRBV5-4, with 14 positions matching TRBD2. Germline trimming cut 0 bases from V and 11 bases from J; bases unmatched to any gene: 15. Germline V gene lookup returns CDR1 SGHNT and CDR2 YYREEE (reference sequence). CDR3 length equals 18 residues. DNA for the CDR3: TGTGCCAGCAGCTTGGCCGGCCCCTTGGGACTAGCGGGAGAGATTCAGTACTTC. Its translation is CASSLAGPLGLAGEIQYF.

About this clonotype itself: One end of the junction is discordant with germline, which a read error may explain. The J gene is TRBJ2-3, the V gene TRBV29-1; 8 bases fit TRBD2. The CDR3 extends over 16 amino acids. Germline loops: CDR1 SQVTM, CDR2 ANQGSEA. The CDR3 loop is CSVEAGGGLGTDTLYF. The DNA for the CDR3 is TGCAGCGTTGAAGCGGGGGGGGGACTAGGCACAGATACGCTGTATTTT.

On this clonotype: A junction end diverges from the germline sequence, so it may reflect a read error. This chain joins TRBV29-1 and TRBJ2-1; D call uncertain. CDR3 length equals 9 residues. CDR1 is SQVTM, CDR2 ANQGSEA, per germline. CDR3 nucleotide sequence: TGCAGCACCAAAGATGAGAAGTTCTTC. This sequence encodes CSTKDEKFF.

To note about this clonotype: The conserved closing phenylalanine or tryptophan is absent in this CDR3, likely reflecting a read error. The chain has TRBV20-1 and TRBJ1-2, with 9 bases fitting TRBD1. Germline V CDR1 and CDR2: DFQATT, SNEGSKA (reference sequence). V shed 3 bases and J 11 bases; nucleotides not matched to a gene: 13. This CDR3 has 14 residues. CDR3 in DNA: TGCAGTGCTAGCGACGTTACAGGGGGCTTTGGTTACACCTAC. Residues: CSASDVTGGFGYTY.

A note on this clonotype: At one of its ends the junction is not consistent with the germline gene, which may arise from a read error. The chain links TRBV29-1 to TRBJ2-5, with 16 bases matching TRBD2. The CDR3 has 15 residues. Germline CDR1 is SQVTM and CDR2 is ANQGSEA. The CDR3 nucleotides read TGCAGCGTTGAGGGGGGACTAGCGGGAGGGGAGATCCAGTACTTC. The encoded protein is CSVEGGLAGGEIQYF. The variable domain in full, with the rest retrieved from reference TRBV29-1 and TRBJ2-5, is SAVISQKPSRDICQRGTSLTIQCQVDSQVTMMFWYRQQPGQSLTLIATANQGSEATYESGFVIDKFPISRPNLTFSTLTVSNMSPEDSSIYLCSVEGGLAGGEIQYFGPGTRLLVL.

This chain joins TRBV5-4 and TRBJ2-5; 8 bases are a match to TRBD1. The V gene's germline CDR1 is SGHNT and CDR2 YYREEE (reference sequence). The CDR3 covers 15 residues. The V gene end was trimmed by 7 bases and the J gene end by 4 bases; junction bases not matched to a gene: 12. The DNA of the CDR3 is TGTGCCAGCGGCCTGAATCAGGGGGCGGGAGAGACCCAGTACTTC. This sequence encodes CASGLNQGAGETQYF.

This clonotype was counted at least ten times. The rearrangement uses TRBV11-2 and TRBJ2-3; perhaps TRBD2 as D (5 bases). V lost 0 bases and J 6 bases, leaving 13 bases between the germline ends. CDR3 size: 15 residues. The V gene's germline CDR1 is SGHAT and CDR2 FQNNGV. CDR3 amino acids: CASSLDPASRDTQYF. The DNA for the CDR3 is TGTGCCAGCAGCTTAGATCCGGCTAGCCGGGATACGCAGTATTTT.

Turning to this clonotype: This may arise from a read error, as a much more abundant clone is one base away. The J gene is TRBJ2-3, the V gene TRBV10-3; D is undetermined. V lost 2 bases, J lost 2 bases, and 8 bases lay in between. Germline-derived CDR1 and CDR2 are ENHRY and SYGVKD. The CDR3 spans 14 residues. The chain's CDR3 is CAISEGSNTDTQYF. Here the CDR3 DNA reads TGTGCCATCAGTGAGGGTTCTAACACAGATACGCAGTATTTT.

The chain recombines TRBV29-1 with TRBJ2-7; 8 positions match TRBD2. Germline trimming cut 4 bases from V and 3 bases from J; bases unmatched to any gene: 8. CDR1 is SQVTM and CDR2 is ANQGSEA in the germline V gene. The CDR3 is 14 residues long. CDR3 sequence (DNA): TGCAGCGTTGGAGGGACTAGAGGTAGCTACGAGCAGTACTTC. This translates into CSVGGTRGSYEQYF.